The 7 T cell receptor beta chains below all came from one sample that was sequenced in a study of blood T cells in healthy people across ages. Alongside a J-beta primer mix, a sample-barcoded 5' primer served in a second PCR lasting 7 to 11 cycles. MiXCR, applied by TCRdb to the 5' RACE reads, yields one record per CDR3 protein. Of more than 750,000 distinct CDR3 sequences in the sample, roughly 29% were seen once. This sample was also put to use in a study of T cells of mothers and their children.

Sequenced input: blood. The receptors were sampled from a woman aged 40 to 50 in good health.

This clonotype was counted between two and nine times. The chain is built from TRBV6-6 and TRBJ2-2; D is undetermined. The V gene's germline CDR1 is MNHNY and CDR2 SVGAGI (reference sequence). This CDR3 region has 11 residues. With 8 bases removed from V and 10 bases from J, the gap between germline ends came to 11 bases. DNA for the CDR3: TGTGCCAGCTGGGGTGCTGCGGAGCTGTTTTTT. It codes for CASWGAAELFF.

This chain connects TRBV28 to TRBJ1-5; 9 bases match TRBD1. V lost 8 bases, J lost 7 bases, and 9 bases stayed unmatched. Per germline, CDR1 MDHEN and CDR2 SYDVKM. This CDR3 comprises 14 residues. CDR3 in DNA: TGTGCCAGCGCGAGAACAGGGGGCGTGCAGCCCCAGCATTTT. Translated, it gives CASARTGGVQPQHF.

With respect to this clonotype: A junction boundary mismatches the germline segment, possibly from a read error. The rearrangement links TRBV7-9 to TRBJ2-5; possibly TRBD1 or TRBD2 for D (5 bases each). CDR1 is SEHNR and CDR2 is FQNEAQ in the germline V gene (reference sequence). The CDR3 extends over 14 amino acids. As DNA, the CDR3 is TGTGCCAGCGGCTTAGAGGGGCTCCGGGAGACCCAGTACTTC. This gives the protein CASGLEGLRETQYF.

V is TRBV15 and J is TRBJ2-1; 9 bases map to TRBD2. The V gene end was trimmed by 9 bases and the J gene end by 2 bases; junction bases not matched to a gene: 8. The CDR3 loop spans 15 amino acids. The germline CDR1 and CDR2 sequences are LNHNV and YYDKDF (reference sequence). In nucleotides, the CDR3 is TGTGCCACTACCCTTGAGCGGGGGGCCTACAATGAGCAGTTCTTC. The encoded protein is CATTLERGAYNEQFF.

This chain connects TRBV7-2 to TRBJ2-1; TRBD2 matches at 10 bases. The V gene's germline CDR1 is SGHTA and CDR2 FQGNSA. V gave up 1 base and J gave up 7 bases; unmatched junction bases: 13. The CDR3 covers 18 residues. CDR3 sequence: CASSLVTSGATLGNEQFF. The CDR3 region has the DNA TGTGCCAGCAGCTTAGTAACTAGCGGGGCCACTTTGGGTAATGAGCAGTTCTTC. The entire variable domain, with the rest obtained from reference TRBV7-2 and TRBJ2-1, is as follows: GAGVSQSPSNKVTEKGKDVELRCDPISGHTALYWYRQSLGQGLEFLIYFQGNSAPDKSGLPSDRFSAERTGGSVSTLTIQRTQQEDSAVYLCASSLVTSGATLGNEQFFGPGTRLTVL.

This sequence joins TRBV9 and TRBJ2-1; no definite D call. The germline CDR1 and CDR2 sequences are SGDLS and YYNGEE. Trimming took 3 bases from V and 0 from J, leaving 13 bases between them. The CDR3 is made up of 16 amino acids. The CDR3 DNA reads as TGTGCCAGCAGCGCGATCCGTTCCCCCTCCTACAATGAGCAGTTCTTC. Protein: CASSAIRSPSYNEQFF.

The chain uses TRBV28 and TRBJ1-1; 10 nucleotides agree with TRBD1. This CDR3 has 15 residues. Trimming cost V 5 bases and J 10 bases; bases outside gene matches: 13. Germline CDR1 is MDHEN and CDR2 is SYDVKM. CDR3 sequence reads: CASSQTTTGGNGAFF. CDR3 nucleotides: TGTGCCAGCAGTCAAACAACGACAGGGGGCAACGGAGCTTTCTTT.